Listed here are 5 T cell receptor beta chains from one sample, sequenced in a study of shared clonotypes between healthy human individuals. Assay: immunoSEQ multiplex PCR; the TCRdb copy retains only in-frame clones and omits some. In the table there are about 2,200,000 clones, just over 90% of which are singletons. Selected positively for CCR7 and CD45RO-negative, naive CD8 cells excluded terminally differentiated effector memory CD45RA+ cells. Sample: naive CD8+ T cells from PBMCs. These TCRs come from a man aged 18 to 29 in good health. Some clones in this sample may be carry-over from other donors' samples.

The table lists this clone with a count of one. The chain links TRBV28 to TRBJ2-1; 16 bases fit TRBD2. The CDR3 has 18 amino acids. CDR1 is MDHEN, CDR2 SYDVKM, per germline. Trimming took 5 bases from V and 7 from J; bases not matched to a gene: 11. The DNA of the CDR3 is TGTGCCAGCAGTGTACCGGGACTAGCGGGAGGGCCTTGGAATGAGCAGTTCTTC. It specifies CASSVPGLAGGPWNEQFF.

This chain links TRBV2 with TRBJ2-3, with 12 positions matching TRBD2. This CDR3 is built from 17 residues. Losses at the gene ends were 8 bases for V and 5 bases for J; bases not matched to a gene: 14. Germline V CDR1 and CDR2: SNHLY, FYNNEI. The CDR3 DNA follows: TGTGCCAGCGAAATACAGTGGACTAGCGGGATTAGAGATACGCAGTATTTT. This sequence encodes CASEIQWTSGIRDTQYF.

This clone appeared a few times. The rearrangement links TRBV15 to TRBJ1-1; TRBD1 is a possible D gene (5 bases). CDR3 length equals 15 residues. V was shortened by 4 bases and J by 4 bases, with 16 bases between the two germline ends. Germline V gene data show CDR1 as LNHNV and CDR2 as YYDKDF (reference sequence). CDR3 nucleotide sequence: TGTGCCACCAGCACTAGACAGACACAAGGCACTGAAGCTTTCTTT. This gives the protein CATSTRQTQGTEAFF.

The chain joins TRBV27 to TRBJ2-7; the match to TRBD2 covers 9 bases. Germline V gene sequence: CDR1 MNHEY, CDR2 SMNVEV (reference sequence). This CDR3 region has 13 residues. The DNA for the CDR3 is TGTGCAGAGAAGCGGGAGGCTTCCTACGAGCAGTACTTC. It yields the protein CAEKREASYEQYF.

This sequence joins TRBV27 and TRBJ2-3; TRBD2 matches at 10 bases. V shed 5 bases and J 5 bases; nucleotides not matched to a gene: 10. Germline V CDR1 and CDR2: MNHEY, SMNVEV (reference sequence). CDR3 size: 16 residues. The CDR3 sequence: CASSSRTSGDRDTQYF. The CDR3 region has the DNA TGTGCCAGCAGTAGTAGGACTAGCGGAGATCGAGATACGCAGTATTTT.